The 9 T cell receptor beta chains below come from one sample, sequenced in a study of blood T cell repertoires in COVID-19. Sequencing used immunoSEQ multiplex PCR; TCRdb keeps in-frame clones, though not all of them. The sample records approximately 350,000 clones, roughly 90% being singletons. The sequencing input was peripheral blood. These TCRs come from a man aged 40-49 years with acute or convalescent COVID-19.

The chain employs TRBV6-5 and TRBJ2-5; 8 bases align to TRBD2. Germline lookup yields CDR1 MNHEY and CDR2 SVGAGI. This CDR3 region has 14 residues. Trimming at V came to 6 bases and at J to 1 base, leaving 4 bases not matched to a gene. The DNA of the CDR3 is TGTGCCAGCAGGAAGAGCGGGGGCCAAGAGACCCAGTACTTC. Translation gives CASRKSGGQETQYF.

This sequence joins TRBV6-2 or TRBV6-3 and TRBJ1-5, with 9 bases that match TRBD1. Germline V lookup: CDR1 MNHEY, CDR2 SVGEGT. The CDR3 is made up of 14 amino acids. With 5 bases clipped from V and 5 bases from J, the junction kept 4 bases outside the gene matches. The CDR3 DNA is TGTGCCAGCAGTACCGACAGGGGGTATCAGCCCCAGCATTTT. It yields the protein CASSTDRGYQPQHF.

The rearrangement links TRBV6-1 to TRBJ1-2; TRBD1 is a possible D gene (5 bases). The CDR3 runs 15 residues. V lost 2 bases and J lost 4, with 14 bases in between. CDR1 is MNHNS and CDR2 is SASEGT in the germline V gene. The CDR3 DNA sequence: TGTGCCAGCAGTGAACGGGTGGGGGAGGGCTATGGCTACACCTTC. This translates into CASSERVGEGYGYTF.

The V and J genes are TRBV6-6 and TRBJ2-2, with D possibly being TRBD2 (7 bases). Germline V gene sequence: CDR1 MNHNY, CDR2 SVGAGI (reference sequence). This CDR3 has 13 amino acids. The CDR3 region is CAVGGAPTGELFF. For the CDR3, the DNA is TGTGCTGTGGGGGGGGCCCCAACCGGGGAGCTGTTTTTT.

This clone was detected only once. This sequence joins TRBV5-1 and TRBJ2-2; a possible D gene is TRBD1 (6 bases). The CDR3 runs to 14 residues. Per germline, CDR1 SGHRS and CDR2 YFSETQ. The V end lost 8 bases, the J end lost 4 bases, and 15 bases lay between the germline ends. Here the CDR3 DNA reads TGCGCCAGTGGACAGACCCGAGGCACCGGGGAGCTGTTTTTT. Its protein is CASGQTRGTGELFF. Based on the CDR3 plus reference TRBV5-1 and TRBJ2-2, the full variable domain is KAGVTQTPRYLIKTRGQQVTLSCSPISGHRSVSWYQQTPGQGLQFLFEYFSETQRNKGNFPGRFSGRQFSNSRSEMNVSTLELGDSALYLCASGQTRGTGELFFGEGSRLTVL.

The chain combines TRBV7-2 with TRBJ2-7, with D possibly TRBD2 on 6 matching bases. The ends were cut back, 1 base at V and 4 bases at J, with 14 bases in the middle. There are 15 residues in the CDR3. Looked up from germline, CDR1 is SGHTA and CDR2 is FQGNSA. The CDR3: CASSLEVSGIYEQYF. The CDR3 region has the DNA TGTGCCAGCAGCTTAGAGGTTAGCGGAATATACGAGCAGTACTTC.

The genes are TRBV28 and TRBJ2-3; D remains ambiguous. Germline CDR1 and CDR2: MDHEN and SYDVKM. CDR3 size: 12 residues. The V gene lost 2 bases and the J gene lost 6 bases, with 6 bases spanning the gap. The chain's CDR3 is CASSLPGDTQYF. The CDR3 bases are TGTGCCAGCAGTTTACCCGGGGATACGCAGTATTTT.

The chain employs TRBV4-2 and TRBJ2-5; 10 bases agree with TRBD2. This CDR3 contains 17 residues. Germline values: CDR1 LGHNA, CDR2 YNFKEQ. The trim removed 0 bases at V and 5 bases at J, leaving 9 bases unmatched. The CDR3 loop is CASSQDPVSGRWETQYF. The DNA for the CDR3 is TGTGCCAGCAGCCAAGACCCAGTTAGCGGGAGGTGGGAGACCCAGTACTTC.

The chain couples TRBV5-1 to TRBJ1-1, with 12 bases identical to TRBD1. The CDR3 consists of 16 residues. J lost 7 bases, V lost 2 bases, and 9 bases had no gene match. The germline gives CDR1 SGHRS, CDR2 YFSETQ. CDR3 DNA: TGCGCCAGCAGCTTTTTTCCGGGACAGGGGGCAGGTGAAGCTTTCTTT. The encoded protein is CASSFFPGQGAGEAFF.